This TCR beta chain was sequenced during a study of technical replicates of blood from a few donors. The CDR3 contains 15 residues. Looked up from germline, CDR1 is LGHNA and CDR2 is YNFKEQ. V was pared by 3 bases and J by 7 bases, with 19 bases between. Produced via immunoSEQ multiplex PCR; TCRdb's table is partial and in-frame only. Among about 72,000 clones listed, around 90% were seen once. The sequencing sample was made of T cells isolated from PBMCs. The chain is built from TRBV4-2 and TRBJ2-7; D gene ambiguous. The source of this sequence is a human donor in good health. CDR3 region: CASSQAATAALEQYF. The CDR3, as DNA: TGTGCCAGCAGCCAGGCGGCCACGGCCGCCCTAGAGCAGTACTTC.